This TCR beta chain was sequenced in a study of early T cells in non-severe SARS-CoV-2 infection (dated by TCRdb to about 2021). Looking at the study overall: TCR sequencing used bulk RNA from unsorted whole blood, so alpha and beta chains could not be paired. The paper as a whole reports these results and caveats: VDJdb matching was skewed toward anti-spike CD8 responses and likely underestimated virus-specific expansions, missing private and CD4 specificities.

This clonotype was observed a few times. The antigen it recognizes is unknown. Within one base of it there is no much larger clone, and no base qualities were kept. The receptor library was made with 5' RACE. The data were produced on a NextSeq 500. The TCR library protocol attached unique molecular identifiers to individual cDNA molecules to correct for sequencing error and PCR bias. Sequencing covered both TCR alpha and beta chains, and within each sample the abundances of alpha and beta sequences were tightly co-correlated. Regarding the original processing steps: Decombinator V4 was used to annotate TCR sequences for V gene, J gene and CDR3. Expanded TCRs were defined as changing significantly between any two time points under a Poisson model with p below 0.0001. Abundances of TCRs were expressed as counts per million after normalisation to the total number of TCRs sequenced in each sample. TRAV1-2 paired with TRAJ12, TRAJ20 or TRAJ33 defined MAIT TCRs, while TRAV10 paired with TRAJ18 defined iNKT TCRs. A search of VDJdb, accessed on 1 November 2021, was run for TCRs annotated to CMV, EBV and SARS-CoV-2, with TCRs annotated for multiple antigens excluded. TCRdb handled the public reads itself, with Q25 trimming in fastp and clone calling in MiXCR, and kept productive beta chains. Merged by CDR3 protein, the rows form single entries marked with the most common genes and DNA. Here the V and J calls rest on TCRdb's processing, not on the authors' analysis. This sample lists 32,000 or so distinct CDR3 sequences; 6.3% were detected once. Roughly 6% of the sample is in the top ten clones.

The germline V gene encodes CDR1 MDHEN and CDR2 SYDVKM. The CDR3 runs 12 residues from the cysteine to the phenylalanine. This entry keeps only the CDR3 DNA: 36 bases, framed from base 1. V loses 5 bases of germline sequence and J loses 2 bases, and the interval between the two ends is 5 bases. Set within a cohort of healthcare workers in London, UK, this nested case-control study involved weekly PCR testing of nasopharyngeal swabs along with blood sampling. Between 23 and 31 March 2020, the week of the UK lockdown, healthcare workers were enrolled and then followed up weekly for as long as 16 weeks.

The chain was built from TRBV28 and TRBJ2-3, with the D segment identity uncertain. The receptor's source is an adult who was a healthcare worker with PCR-confirmed SARS-CoV-2 infection or an uninfected control (not recorded which). Material: whole blood. At the DNA level, the sequence is TGTGCCAGCAGTGAAACCACAGATACGCAGTATTTT. This yields the protein CASSETTDTQYF. The CDR3, completed at both ends by the reference TRBV28 and TRBJ2-3 genes, gives the full variable domain DVKVTQSSRYLVKRTGEKVFLECVQDMDHENMFWYRQDPGLGLRLIYFSYDVKMKEKGDIPEGYSVSREKKERFSLILESASTNQTSMYLCASSETTDTQYFGPGTRLTVL.